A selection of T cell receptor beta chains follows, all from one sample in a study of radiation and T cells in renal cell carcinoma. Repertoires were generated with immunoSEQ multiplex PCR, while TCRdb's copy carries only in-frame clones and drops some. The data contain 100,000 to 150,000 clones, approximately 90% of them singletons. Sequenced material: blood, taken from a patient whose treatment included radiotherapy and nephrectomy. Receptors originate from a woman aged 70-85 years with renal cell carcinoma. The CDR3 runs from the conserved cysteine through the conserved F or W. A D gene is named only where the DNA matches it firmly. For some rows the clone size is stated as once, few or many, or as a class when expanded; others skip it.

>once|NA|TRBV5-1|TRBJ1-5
CASSLLPGQSNQPQHF
TGCGCCAGCAGCTTGCTTCCGGGACAAAGCAATCAGCCCCAGCATTTT
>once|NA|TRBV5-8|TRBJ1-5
CASTTTSGDTYSNQPQHF
TGTGCCAGCACCACCACCTCAGGGGATACCTATAGCAATCAGCCCCAGCATTTT
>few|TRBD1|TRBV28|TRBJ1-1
CASTGTGGRTEAFF
TGTGCCAGCACCGGCACAGGGGGACGCACTGAAGCTTTCTTT
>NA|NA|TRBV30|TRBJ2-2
CAWNPLIIGELFF
TGTGCCTGGAACCCCCTCATCATCGGGGAGCTGTTTTTT
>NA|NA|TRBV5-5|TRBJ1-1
CASSLEDNRVSTEAFF
TGTGCCAGCAGCTTGGAAGATAACAGGGTCTCCACTGAAGCTTTCTTT
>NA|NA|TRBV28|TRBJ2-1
CASRPWGVGDVGEQFF
TGTGCCAGCAGGCCTTGGGGGGTTGGTGATGTTGGTGAGCAGTTCTTC
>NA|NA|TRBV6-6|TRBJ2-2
CASKPRGETGELFF
TGTGCCAGCAAGCCCAGGGGGGAAACCGGGGAGCTGTTTTTT
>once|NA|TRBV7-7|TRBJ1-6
CAYPWGPDNSPLHF
TGTGCTTACCCGTGGGGGCCGGATAATTCACCCCTCCACTTT
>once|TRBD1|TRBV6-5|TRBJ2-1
CASSYSNRGGNEQFF
TGTGCCAGCAGTTACTCGAACAGGGGCGGCAATGAGCAGTTCTTC
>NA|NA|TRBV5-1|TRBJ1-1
CASSLGGNTEAFF
TGCGCCAGCAGCTTGGGGGGGAACACTGAAGCTTTCTTT
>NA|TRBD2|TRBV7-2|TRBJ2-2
CASSLKRLAGGNTGELFF
TGTGCCAGCAGCTTAAAGAGGCTAGCGGGGGGGAACACCGGGGAGCTGTTTTTT
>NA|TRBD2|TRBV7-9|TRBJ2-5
CASSSLRGGLGETQYF
TGTGCCAGCAGCTCCCTGCGGGGGGGACTAGGAGAGACCCAGTACTTC
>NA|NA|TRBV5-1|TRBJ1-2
CASSLAQDNYGYTF
TGCGCCAGCAGCTTAGCCCAGGATAACTATGGCTACACCTTC
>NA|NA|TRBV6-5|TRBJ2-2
CASSYSNRANTGELFF
TGTGCCAGCAGTTACTCGAACAGGGCCAACACCGGGGAGCTGTTTTTT
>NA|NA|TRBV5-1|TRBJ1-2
CASSTGLAPPAMGGYTF
TGCGCCAGCAGCACGGGGCTAGCCCCCCCGGCAATGGGTGGCTACACCTTC
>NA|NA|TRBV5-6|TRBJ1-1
CASSFGDLDTEAFF
TGTGCCAGCAGCTTTGGGGATCTGGACACTGAAGCTTTCTTT
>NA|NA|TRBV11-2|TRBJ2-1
CASSLGGTQKQFF
TGTGCCAGCAGCTTAGGTGGGACGCAAAAGCAGTTCTTC
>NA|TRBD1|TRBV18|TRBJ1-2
CASSRDSPLYTF
TGTGCCAGCTCACGGGACAGTCCCCTCTACACCTTC
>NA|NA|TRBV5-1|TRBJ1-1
CASSLGERNTEAFF
TGCGCCAGCAGCTTGGGGGAACGGAACACTGAAGCTTTCTTT
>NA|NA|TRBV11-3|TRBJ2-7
CASSPAPSSYEQYF
TGTGCCAGCAGCCCCGCTCCGAGCTCCTACGAGCAGTACTTC
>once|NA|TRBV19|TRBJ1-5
CASSPGPYSNQPQHF
TGTGCCAGTAGTCCAGGCCCTTATAGCAATCAGCCCCAGCATTTT
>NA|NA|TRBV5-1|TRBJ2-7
CASSSTGPTEREQYF
TGCGCCAGCAGCTCTACGGGACCGACGGAGCGCGAGCAGTACTTC
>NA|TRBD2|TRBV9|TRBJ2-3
CASSVATSGGPDLTQYF
TGTGCCAGCAGCGTAGCTACTAGCGGGGGGCCCGATTTAACGCAGTATTTT
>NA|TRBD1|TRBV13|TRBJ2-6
CASRRTGESSGANVLTF
TGTGCCAGCAGACGGACAGGGGAAAGCTCTGGGGCCAACGTCCTGACTTTC
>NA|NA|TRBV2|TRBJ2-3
CASTAGTDTQYF
TGTGCCAGCACAGCGGGCACAGATACGCAGTATTTT
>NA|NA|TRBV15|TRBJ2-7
CATSTGSKSSYEQYF
TGTGCCACCAGCACGGGGTCGAAGAGCTCCTACGAGCAGTACTTC
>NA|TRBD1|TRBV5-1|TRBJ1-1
CASSWGQGASTEAFF
TGCGCCAGCAGCTGGGGACAGGGGGCGTCCACTGAAGCTTTCTTT
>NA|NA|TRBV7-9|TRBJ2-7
CASSPEGLLYEQYF
TGTGCCAGCAGCCCCGAGGGCTTACTCTACGAGCAGTACTTC